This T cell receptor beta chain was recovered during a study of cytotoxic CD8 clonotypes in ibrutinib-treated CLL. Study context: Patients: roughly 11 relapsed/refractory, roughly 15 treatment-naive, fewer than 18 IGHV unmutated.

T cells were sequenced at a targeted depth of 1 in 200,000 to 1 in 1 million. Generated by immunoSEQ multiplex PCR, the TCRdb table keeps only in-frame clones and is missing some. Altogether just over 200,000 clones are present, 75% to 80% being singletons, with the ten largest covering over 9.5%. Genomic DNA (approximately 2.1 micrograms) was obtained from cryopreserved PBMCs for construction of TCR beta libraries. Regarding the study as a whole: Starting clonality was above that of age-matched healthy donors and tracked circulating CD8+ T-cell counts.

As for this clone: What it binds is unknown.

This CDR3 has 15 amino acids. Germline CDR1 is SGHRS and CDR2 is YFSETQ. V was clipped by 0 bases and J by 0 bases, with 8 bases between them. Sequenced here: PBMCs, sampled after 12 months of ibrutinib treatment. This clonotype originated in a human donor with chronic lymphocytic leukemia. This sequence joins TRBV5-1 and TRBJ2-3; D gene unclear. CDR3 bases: TGCGCCAGCAGCTTGGTTCCTTCTAGCACAGATACGCAGTATTTT. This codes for CASSLVPSSTDTQYF.